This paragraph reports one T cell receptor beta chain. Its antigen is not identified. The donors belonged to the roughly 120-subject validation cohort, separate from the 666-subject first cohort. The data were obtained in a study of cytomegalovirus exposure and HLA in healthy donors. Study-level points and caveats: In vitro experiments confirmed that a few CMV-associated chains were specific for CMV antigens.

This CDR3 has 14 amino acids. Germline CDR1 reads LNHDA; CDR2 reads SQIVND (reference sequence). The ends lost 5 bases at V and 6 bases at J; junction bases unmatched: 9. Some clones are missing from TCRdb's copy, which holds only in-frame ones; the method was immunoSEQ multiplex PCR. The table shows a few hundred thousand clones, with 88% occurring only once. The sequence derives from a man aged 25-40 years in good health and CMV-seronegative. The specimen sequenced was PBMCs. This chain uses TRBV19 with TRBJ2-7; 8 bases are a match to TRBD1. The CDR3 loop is CASSPRQGFGEQYF. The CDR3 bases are TGTGCCAGTAGTCCCCGACAGGGGTTCGGCGAGCAGTACTTC. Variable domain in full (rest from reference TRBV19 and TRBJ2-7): DGGITQSPKYLFRKEGQNVTLSCEQNLNHDAMYWYRQDPGQGLRLIYYSQIVNDFQKGDIAEGYSVSREKKESFPLTVTSAQKNPTAFYLCASSPRQGFGEQYFGPGTRLTVT.